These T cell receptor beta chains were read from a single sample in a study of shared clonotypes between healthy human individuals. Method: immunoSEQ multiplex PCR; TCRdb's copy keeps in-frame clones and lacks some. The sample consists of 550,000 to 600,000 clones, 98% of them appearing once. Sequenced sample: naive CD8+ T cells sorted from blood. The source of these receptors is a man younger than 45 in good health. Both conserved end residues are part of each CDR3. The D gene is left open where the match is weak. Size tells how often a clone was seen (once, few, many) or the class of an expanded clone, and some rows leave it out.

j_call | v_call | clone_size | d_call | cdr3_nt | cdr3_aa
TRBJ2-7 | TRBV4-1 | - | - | TGCGCCAGCAGCCTCGAGCGGAGCTCCTACGAGCAGTACTTC | CASSLERSSYEQYF
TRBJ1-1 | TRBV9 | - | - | TGTGCCAGCAGCGTAGGAGGGAGAACTGAAGCTTTCTTT | CASSVGGRTEAFF
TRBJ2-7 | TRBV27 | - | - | TGTGCCAAGCGAGGTGGCTCCTACGAGCAGTACTTC | CAKRGGSYEQYF
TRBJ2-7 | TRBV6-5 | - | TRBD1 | TGTGCCCTCGGGACAGGGCCCACCTACGAGCAGTACTTC | CALGTGPTYEQYF
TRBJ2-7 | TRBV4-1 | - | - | TGCGCCAGCAGCCAAGTTACAGGGCGCGGTCACGAGCAGTACTTC | CASSQVTGRGHEQYF
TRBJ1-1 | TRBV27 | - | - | TGTGCCAGCAGTTCCCAGGGCCTGAACACTGAAGCTTTCTTT | CASSSQGLNTEAFF
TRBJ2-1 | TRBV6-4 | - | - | TGTGCCAGCAGTGACGGAGCTCAAAATGAGCAGTTCTTC | CASSDGAQNEQFF
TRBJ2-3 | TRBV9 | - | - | TGTGCCAGCAGCGGATGGGACCCCAGAACAGATACGCAGTATTTT | CASSGWDPRTDTQYF
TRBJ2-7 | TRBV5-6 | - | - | TGTGCCAGCAGCTTGGCCATTGGTGGGTTCTCCTACGAGCAGTACTTC | CASSLAIGGFSYEQYF
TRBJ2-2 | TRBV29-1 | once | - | TGCAGCGTGGGCAGAACGGGTCCGAACACCGGGGAGCTGTTTTTT | CSVGRTGPNTGELFF
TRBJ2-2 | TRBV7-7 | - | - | TGTGCCAGCAGCCCCAACGCCCGTCTAGGGAGCACCGGGGAGCTGTTTTTT | CASSPNARLGSTGELFF
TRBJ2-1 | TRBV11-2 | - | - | TGTGCCAGCAGCTTAGAGGTAGTGGGTGAGCAGTTCTTC | CASSLEVVGEQFF
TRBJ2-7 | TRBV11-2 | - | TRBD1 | TGTGCCAGCAGCCCGGGAACGGACAGGGTCCAAGGGGCCTCCTACGAGCAGTACTTC | CASSPGTDRVQGASYEQYF
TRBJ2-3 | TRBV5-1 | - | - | TGCGCCAGCAGCTTTTCTGAGGCAACAGATACGCAGTATTTT | CASSFSEATDTQYF
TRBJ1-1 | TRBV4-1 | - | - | TGCGCCAGCAGCCCAAGGAACAGGCTTGAAGCTTTCTTT | CASSPRNRLEAFF
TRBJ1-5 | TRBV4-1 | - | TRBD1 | TGCGCCAGCAGCCAAGATAGGACAGGTAATCAGCCCCAGCATTTT | CASSQDRTGNQPQHF
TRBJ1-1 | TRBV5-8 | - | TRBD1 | TGTGCCAGCAGCGCCGGGCAGGGGGTTCTAGGCACTGAAGCTTTCTTT | CASSAGQGVLGTEAFF
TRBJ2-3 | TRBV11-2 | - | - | TGTGCCAGCAGCCAAACGACGCGCAGGACAGATACGCAGTATTTT | CASSQTTRRTDTQYF
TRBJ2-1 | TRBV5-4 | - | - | TGTGCCCAGGGGTCCTACAATGAGCAGTTCTTC | CAQGSYNEQFF
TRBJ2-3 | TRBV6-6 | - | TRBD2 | TGTGCCAGCACGACTAGCGGGAGCACATTCACAGATACGCAGTATTTT | CASTTSGSTFTDTQYF
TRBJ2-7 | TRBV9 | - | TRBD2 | TGTGCCAGCAGCTTAGGGGGACTAGCGGGGTCCTACGAGCAGTACTTC | CASSLGGLAGSYEQYF
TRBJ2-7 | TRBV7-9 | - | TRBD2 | TGTGCCAGCCTTGGACTAGCGGGCTCGAACAGGGCGAGCTCCTACGAGCAGTACTTC | CASLGLAGSNRASSYEQYF
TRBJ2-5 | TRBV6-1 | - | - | TGTGCCAGCAGTGAAGAAGTCAGCCCCCAAGAGACCCAGTACTTC | CASSEEVSPQETQYF
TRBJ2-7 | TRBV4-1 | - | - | TGCGCCAGCAGCCAAGAGTGGGACCCGAGAGCCTACGAGCAGTACTTC | CASSQEWDPRAYEQYF
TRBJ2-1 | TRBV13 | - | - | TGTGCCAGCAGCGCCGATAGGGATGAGCAGTTCTTC | CASSADRDEQFF
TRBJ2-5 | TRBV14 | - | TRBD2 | TGTGCCAGCAGCCCCGTGACTAGCGGGCAAGAGACCCAGTACTTC | CASSPVTSGQETQYF
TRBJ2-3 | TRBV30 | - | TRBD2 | TGTGCCTTGACTAGCGGGACGACAAGCACAGATACGCAGTATTTT | CALTSGTTSTDTQYF
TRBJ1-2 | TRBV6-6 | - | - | TGTGCCAGCAGTTCAAGGACAGACGGCTATGGCTACACCTTC | CASSSRTDGYGYTF
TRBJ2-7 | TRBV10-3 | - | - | TGTGCCATCAGTGAGTTGGCAGGGTCCTACGAGCAGTACTTC | CAISELAGSYEQYF
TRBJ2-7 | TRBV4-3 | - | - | TGCGCCAGCAGCCAAGGCGCCGGGCAAAACTACGAGCAGTACTTC | CASSQGAGQNYEQYF
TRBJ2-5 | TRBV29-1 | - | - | TGCAGCGTTGAGTGGGAGCTCGACCAAGAGACCCAGTACTTC | CSVEWELDQETQYF
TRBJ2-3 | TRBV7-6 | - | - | TGTGCCAGCAGCTTAGTCACAGGGACTCAAGATACGCAGTATTTT | CASSLVTGTQDTQYF
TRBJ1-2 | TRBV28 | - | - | TGTGCCAGCAGCTGGGCGGATTATGGCTACACCTTC | CASSWADYGYTF
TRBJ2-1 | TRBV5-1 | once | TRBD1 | TGCGCCAGCAGCTGGACAGGCAGCTCCTACAATGAGCAGTTCTTC | CASSWTGSSYNEQFF
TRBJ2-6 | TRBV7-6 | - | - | TGTGCCAGCAGCCCCCCCCCAGGGTCTGGGGCCAACGTCCTGACTTTC | CASSPPPGSGANVLTF
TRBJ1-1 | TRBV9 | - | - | TGTGCCAGCAGCTTAGGTGGCGGTACTGAAGCTTTCTTT | CASSLGGGTEAFF
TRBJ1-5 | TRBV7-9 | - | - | TGTGCCAGCAGCTCCGGGGGGAGCAATCAGCCCCAGCATTTT | CASSSGGSNQPQHF
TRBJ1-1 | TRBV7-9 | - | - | TGTGCCAGCAGCTTAGTTTTAGGGGCGGTGGAAGCTTTCTTT | CASSLVLGAVEAFF
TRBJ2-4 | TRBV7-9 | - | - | TGTGCCAGCAGCTTTCCCGGCGAGGGCATAGCCAAAAACATTCAGTACTTC | CASSFPGEGIAKNIQYF
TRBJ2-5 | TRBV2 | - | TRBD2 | TGTGCCAGCAGTGAAGCGCCTCTGCGTGGTCTAGCGGGAGGGCAAGAGACCCAGTACTTC | CASSEAPLRGLAGGQETQYF
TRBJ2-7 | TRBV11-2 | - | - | TGTGCCAGCAGCTTTTACAGCTCCTACGAGCAGTACTTC | CASSFYSSYEQYF
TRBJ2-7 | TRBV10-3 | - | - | TGTGCCATCAGTGAGTCTAGGGGCAGCGAGCAGTACTTC | CAISESRGSEQYF
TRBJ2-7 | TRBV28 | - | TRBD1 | TGTGCCAGCAGTCCCTTATCGGACAGGGGTTGGGTGGGCGAGCAGTACTTC | CASSPLSDRGWVGEQYF
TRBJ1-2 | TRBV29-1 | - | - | TGCAGCGTTATCTGGGTCGGGGGTAATGGCTATGGCTACACCTTC | CSVIWVGGNGYGYTF
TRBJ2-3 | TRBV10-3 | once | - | TGTGCCATCAGTGAATTGGGACAAAGCACAGATACGCAGTATTTT | CAISELGQSTDTQYF